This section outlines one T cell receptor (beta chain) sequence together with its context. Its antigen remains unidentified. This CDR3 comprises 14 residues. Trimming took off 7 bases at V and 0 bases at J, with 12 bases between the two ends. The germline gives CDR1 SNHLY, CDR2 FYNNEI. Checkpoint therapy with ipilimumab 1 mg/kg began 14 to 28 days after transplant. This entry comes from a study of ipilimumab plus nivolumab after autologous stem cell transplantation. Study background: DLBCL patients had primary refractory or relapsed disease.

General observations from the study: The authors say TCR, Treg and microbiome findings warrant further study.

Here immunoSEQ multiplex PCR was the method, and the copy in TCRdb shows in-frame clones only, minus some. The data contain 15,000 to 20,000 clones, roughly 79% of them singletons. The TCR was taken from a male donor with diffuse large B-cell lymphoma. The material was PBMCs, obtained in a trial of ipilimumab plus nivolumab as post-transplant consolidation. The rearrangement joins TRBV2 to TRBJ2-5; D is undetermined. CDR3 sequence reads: CASIWRKDQETQYF. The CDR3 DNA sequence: TGTGCCAGCATTTGGCGGAAGGACCAAGAGACCCAGTACTTC.